This T cell receptor beta chain appears in the sequencing data of a study of identical twins. Study results and limitations: Because invariant MAIT and iNKT cells could be present, zero-insertion analyses could be partly confounded.

The CDR3 is 13 amino acids. Germline CDR1 and CDR2: SGHKS and YYEKEE (reference sequence). Concerning this clonotype: Antigen: not known. An end of the junction does not agree with germline; a read error may underlie this.

TCRdb fed the 5' RACE reads into MiXCR, producing one record per CDR3 protein. This sample has a few hundred thousand distinct CDR3 sequences; about 8% occur once, and the top ten carry approximately 3%. These records were also assigned to another study, of yellow fever vaccine responses in identical twins.

The sequence came from a woman younger than 35 in good health. The chain has TRBV5-5 and TRBJ2-2; D uncertain. Material for sequencing was CD8+ T cells sorted from blood. The CDR3 protein is CASSPRNIGELFF. In DNA form, the CDR3 reads TGTGCCAGCAGCCCTCGGAACATCGGGGAGCTGTTTTTT.